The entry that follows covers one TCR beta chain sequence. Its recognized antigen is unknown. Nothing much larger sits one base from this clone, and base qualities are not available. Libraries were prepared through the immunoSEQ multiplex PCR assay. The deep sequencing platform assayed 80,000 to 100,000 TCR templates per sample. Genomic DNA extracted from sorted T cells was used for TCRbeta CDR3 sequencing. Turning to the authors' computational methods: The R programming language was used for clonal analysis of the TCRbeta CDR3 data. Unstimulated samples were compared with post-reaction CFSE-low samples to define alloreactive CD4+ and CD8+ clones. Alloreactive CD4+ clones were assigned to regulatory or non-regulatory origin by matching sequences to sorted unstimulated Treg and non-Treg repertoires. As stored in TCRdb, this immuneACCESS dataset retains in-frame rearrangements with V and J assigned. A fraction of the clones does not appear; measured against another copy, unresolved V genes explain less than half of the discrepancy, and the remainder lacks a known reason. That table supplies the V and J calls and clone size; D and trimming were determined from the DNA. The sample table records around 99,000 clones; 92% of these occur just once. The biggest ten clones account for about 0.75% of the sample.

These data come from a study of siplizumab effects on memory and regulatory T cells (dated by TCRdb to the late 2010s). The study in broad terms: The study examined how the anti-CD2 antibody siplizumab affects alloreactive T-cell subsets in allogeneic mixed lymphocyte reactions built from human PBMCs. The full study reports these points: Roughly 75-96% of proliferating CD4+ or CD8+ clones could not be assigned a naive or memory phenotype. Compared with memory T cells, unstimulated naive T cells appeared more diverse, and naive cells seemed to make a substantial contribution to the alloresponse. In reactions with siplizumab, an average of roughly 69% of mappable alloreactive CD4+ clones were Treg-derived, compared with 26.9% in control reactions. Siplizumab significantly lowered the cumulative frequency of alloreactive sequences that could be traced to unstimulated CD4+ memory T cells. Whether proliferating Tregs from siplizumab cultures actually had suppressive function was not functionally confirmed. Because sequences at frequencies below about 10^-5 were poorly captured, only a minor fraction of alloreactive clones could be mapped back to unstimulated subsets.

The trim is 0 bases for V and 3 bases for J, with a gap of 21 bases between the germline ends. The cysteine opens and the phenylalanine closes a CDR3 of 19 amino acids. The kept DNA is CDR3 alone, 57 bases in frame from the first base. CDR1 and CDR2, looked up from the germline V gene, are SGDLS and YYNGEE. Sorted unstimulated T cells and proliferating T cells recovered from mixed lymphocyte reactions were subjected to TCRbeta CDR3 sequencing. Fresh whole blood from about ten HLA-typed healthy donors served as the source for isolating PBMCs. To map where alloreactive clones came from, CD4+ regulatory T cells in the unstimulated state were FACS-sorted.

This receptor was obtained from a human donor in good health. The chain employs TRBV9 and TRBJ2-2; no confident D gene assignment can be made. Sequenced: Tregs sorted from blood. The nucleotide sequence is TGTGCCAGCAGCGTAGGCCCAGGTGGAATAGGCAGGCACACCGGGGAGCTGTTTTTT. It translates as CASSVGPGGIGRHTGELFF.